The T cell receptor beta chain described here comes from a study of shared clonotypes between healthy human individuals. Naive CD45RA+ and memory CD45RA-negative subsets were split from CD4+ cells. Repertoires were generated with immunoSEQ multiplex PCR, while TCRdb's copy carries only in-frame clones and drops some. The data contain approximately 1.4 million clones, 95% to 99% of them singletons. Study-wide results and caveats: Naive CD4 clonotype sharing across several donors was about 5.3%.

Concerning this clone: The antigen remains unidentified.

The receptor was derived from a man aged 25-40 years in good health. The sequencing sample was made of naive CD4+ T cells sorted from blood. As for subset: CD45RA+ positively selected.

The CDR3 sequence is CASSLIGLAGGYEQYF. The CDR3 DNA reads as TGTGCCAGCAGCTTAATCGGGCTAGCGGGAGGCTACGAGCAGTACTTC. The chain recombines TRBV7-2 with TRBJ2-7; 11 positions match TRBD2. Losses at the gene ends were 2 bases for V and 3 bases for J; bases not matched to a gene: 6. CDR1 and CDR2 from the germline V gene are SGHTA and FQGNSA. This CDR3 has 16 residues. The whole variable domain, remainder taken from reference TRBV7-2 and TRBJ2-7, is GAGVSQSPSNKVTEKGKDVELRCDPISGHTALYWYRQSLGQGLEFLIYFQGNSAPDKSGLPSDRFSAERTGGSVSTLTIQRTQQEDSAVYLCASSLIGLAGGYEQYFGPGTRLTVT.